The clone carrying this TCR beta chain was seen a handful of times. Antigen unknown. The PCR made use of 60 Vbeta and 13 Jbeta primers. TCRdb's copy holds only in-frame clones and misses some; the assay was immunoSEQ multiplex PCR. The sample holds under 200,000 clones; 12% are singletons and the top ten take 7.8%. This sample stems from a study of cytomegalovirus exposure and HLA in healthy donors. General observations from the study: It was 150 to 200 TCR beta chains that were listed as cytomegalovirus-associated. A highly shared variant cluster was judged a likely technical artifact. Specificity for CMV antigens was confirmed in vitro for a few of the CMV-associated chains.

The sample consisted of PBMCs. The sequence came from a man aged 50-59 years in good health and CMV-seropositive.

This chain's CDR3 is CASSLMSLDGYTF. CDR3 in DNA: TGTGCCAGCAGCTTAATGAGCTTGGATGGCTACACCTTC. The chain joins TRBV11-2 to TRBJ1-2; D not resolved. V dropped 2 bases and J dropped 6 bases, with 10 bases sitting between them. The CDR3 runs to 13 residues. From germline, CDR1 is SGHAT and CDR2 FQNNGV. The variable domain in full, with the rest retrieved from reference TRBV11-2 and TRBJ1-2, is EAGVAQSPRYKIIEKRQSVAFWCNPISGHATLYWYQQILGQGPKLLIQFQNNGVVDDSQLPKDRFSAERLKGVDSTLKIQPAKLEDSAVYLCASSLMSLDGYTFGSGTRLTVV.